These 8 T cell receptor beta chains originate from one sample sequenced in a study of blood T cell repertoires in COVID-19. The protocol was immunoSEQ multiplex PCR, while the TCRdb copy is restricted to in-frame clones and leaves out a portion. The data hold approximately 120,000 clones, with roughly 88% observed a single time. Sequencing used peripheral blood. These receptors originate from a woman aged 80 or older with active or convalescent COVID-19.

CDR3 residues: CASSPRGDKETQYF. The CDR3 nucleotides read TGTGCCAGCAGTCCCCGAGGGGACAAAGAGACCCAGTACTTC. The J gene is TRBJ2-5, the V gene TRBV6-4; possible D gene TRBD1, 6 bases. From germline, CDR1 is MRHNA and CDR2 SNTAGT. Deletions cut 5 bases from V and 3 bases from J, with 13 bases between. The CDR3 is made up of 14 amino acids.

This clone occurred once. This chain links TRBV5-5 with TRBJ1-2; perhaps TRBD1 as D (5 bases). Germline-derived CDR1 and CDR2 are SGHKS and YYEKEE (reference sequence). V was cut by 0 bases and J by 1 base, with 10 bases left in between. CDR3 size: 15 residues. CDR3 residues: CASSLVGHGNYGYTF. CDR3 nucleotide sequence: TGTGCCAGCAGCTTGGTAGGACACGGTAACTATGGCTACACCTTC.

Here the CDR3 DNA reads TGTGCCTGGAGTACAACTACAGGGAACACTGAAGCTTTCTTT. It codes for CAWSTTTGNTEAFF. The chain recombines TRBV30 with TRBJ1-1; possibly TRBD1 for D (5 bases). CDR1 GTSNPN and CDR2 SVGIG come from the germline V gene (reference sequence). The CDR3 spans 14 residues. V was pared by 2 bases and J by 1 base, with 11 bases between.

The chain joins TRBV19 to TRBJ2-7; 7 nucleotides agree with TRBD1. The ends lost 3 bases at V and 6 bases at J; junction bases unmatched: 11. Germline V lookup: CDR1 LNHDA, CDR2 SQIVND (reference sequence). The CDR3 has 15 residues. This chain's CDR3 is CASSMVGTALFEQYF. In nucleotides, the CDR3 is TGTGCCAGTAGTATGGTCGGGACAGCCCTTTTCGAGCAGTACTTC.

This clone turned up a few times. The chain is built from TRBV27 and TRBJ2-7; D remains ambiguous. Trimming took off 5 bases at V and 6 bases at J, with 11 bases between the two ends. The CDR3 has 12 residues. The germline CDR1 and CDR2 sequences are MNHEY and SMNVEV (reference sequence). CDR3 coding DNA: TGTGCCAGCAGTCCCTTTGGCCCCGAGCAGTACTTC. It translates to CASSPFGPEQYF.

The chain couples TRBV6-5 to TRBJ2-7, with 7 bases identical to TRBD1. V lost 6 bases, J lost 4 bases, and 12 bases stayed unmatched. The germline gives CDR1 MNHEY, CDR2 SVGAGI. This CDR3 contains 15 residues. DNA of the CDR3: TGTGCCAGCAGCAGGTATGGGGGACAGAAATACGAGCAGTACTTC. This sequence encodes CASSRYGGQKYEQYF.

The CDR3 sequence: CASRTGGSEAFF. DNA of the CDR3: TGTGCCAGCAGGACAGGGGGGTCTGAAGCTTTCTTT. J is TRBJ1-1 and V is TRBV12-3 or TRBV12-4, with 9 bases aligning to TRBD1. V was clipped by 6 bases and J by 6 bases; unmatched bases: 2. The CDR3 spans 12 residues.

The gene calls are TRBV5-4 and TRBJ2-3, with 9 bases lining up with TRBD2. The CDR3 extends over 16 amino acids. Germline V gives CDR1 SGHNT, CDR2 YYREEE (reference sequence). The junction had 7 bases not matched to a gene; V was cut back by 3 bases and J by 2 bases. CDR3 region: CASSSFSGSATDTQYF. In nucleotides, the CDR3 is TGTGCCAGCAGCTCCTTTAGCGGGAGCGCCACAGATACGCAGTATTTT.